The entry that follows covers one TCR beta chain sequence. Its antigen is not known. CDR3 length: 14 amino acids. Deletions cut 10 bases from V and 2 bases from J, with 18 bases between. Germline V gives CDR1 MNHEY, CDR2 SMNVEV (reference sequence). The primer mix had 60 Vbeta and 13 Jbeta primers. Only in-frame clones appear in the TCRdb table, and some are missing; sequencing was by immunoSEQ multiplex PCR. The table lists about 140,000 clones, around 85% of them singletons. This sample was included in a study of cytomegalovirus exposure and HLA in healthy donors. Study-level information: An earlier analysis found 110 million or so unique TCR beta sequences from approximately 200 million T cells.

Points from the study as a whole: Immune exposure information available was restricted to CMV serostatus. TRBV6-2, TRBV6-3 and other indistinguishable V segments were excluded. Later analysis placed DRB1 highest and HLA-C lowest in TCR association rates, which differed by HLA locus.

This sequence originates from a female donor in good health and CMV-seronegative. This rearrangement joins TRBV27 to TRBJ2-7; D possibly corresponds to TRBD1 (7 bases). The sequencing sample was made of PBMCs. The CDR3 protein is CATQGGFPTYEQYF. CDR3 coding DNA: TGTGCCACCCAGGGGGGATTCCCCACCTACGAGCAGTACTTC.